The T cell receptor beta chain described here comes from a study of metastatic and nonmetastatic thyroid tumors. Patients were all untreated before their thyroid surgery. CDR3 size: 14 residues. Per the germline V gene, CDR1 is MNHNS and CDR2 is SASEGT. How the authors handled the data: Between-group CDR3 differences, defined by clinicopathological status, yielded a distant-metastasis classifier for papillary thyroid cancer. TCRdb re-called the PCR reads through MiXCR. These V and J calls are TCRdb output, not the study's own analysis. The sample yields 50,000 or so clones, about 20% seen once. A few counts support this clone. A read error may account for a junction end that differs from germline.

This chain connects TRBV6-1 to TRBJ1-6; D unclear. The TCR was taken from a male donor with papillary thyroid cancer or a benign thyroid nodule (not recorded which). Some clones in this sample may be carry-over from other donors' samples. The sample comprised blood. The CDR3 DNA is TGTGTCAGCAGGTCAGCCTCCTATAATTCACCCCTCCACTTT. Translated: CVSRSASYNSPLHF.